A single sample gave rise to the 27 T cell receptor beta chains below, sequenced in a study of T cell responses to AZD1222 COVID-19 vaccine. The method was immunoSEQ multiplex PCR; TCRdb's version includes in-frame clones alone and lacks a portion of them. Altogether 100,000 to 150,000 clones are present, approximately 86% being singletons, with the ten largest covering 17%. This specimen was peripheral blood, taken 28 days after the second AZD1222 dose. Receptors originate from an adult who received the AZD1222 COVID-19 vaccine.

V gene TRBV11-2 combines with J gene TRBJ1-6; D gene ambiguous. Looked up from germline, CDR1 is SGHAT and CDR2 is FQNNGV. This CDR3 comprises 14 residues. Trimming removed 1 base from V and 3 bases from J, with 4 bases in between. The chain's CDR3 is CASSLGVYNSPLHF. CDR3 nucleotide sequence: TGTGCCAGCAGCTTAGGGGTCTATAATTCACCCCTCCACTTT.

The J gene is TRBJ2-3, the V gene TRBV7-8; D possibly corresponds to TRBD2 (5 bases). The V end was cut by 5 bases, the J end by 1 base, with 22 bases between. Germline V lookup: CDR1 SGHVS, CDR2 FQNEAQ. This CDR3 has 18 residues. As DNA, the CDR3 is TGTGCCAGCAGCATAAGGACTGGACGGCTTCTCGGCACAGATACGCAGTATTTT. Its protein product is CASSIRTGRLLGTDTQYF.

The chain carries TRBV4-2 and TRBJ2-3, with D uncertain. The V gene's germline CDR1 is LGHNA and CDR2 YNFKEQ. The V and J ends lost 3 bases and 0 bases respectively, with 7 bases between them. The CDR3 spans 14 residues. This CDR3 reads CASSQGRSTDTQYF. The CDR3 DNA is TGTGCCAGCAGCCAGGGCAGGAGCACAGATACGCAGTATTTT.

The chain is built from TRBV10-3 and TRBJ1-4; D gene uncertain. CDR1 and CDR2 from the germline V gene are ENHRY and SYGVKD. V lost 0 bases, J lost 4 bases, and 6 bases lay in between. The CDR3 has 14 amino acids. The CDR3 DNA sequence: TGTGCCATCAGTGAGTCTACGATTAATGAAAAACTGTTTTTT. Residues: CAISESTINEKLFF.

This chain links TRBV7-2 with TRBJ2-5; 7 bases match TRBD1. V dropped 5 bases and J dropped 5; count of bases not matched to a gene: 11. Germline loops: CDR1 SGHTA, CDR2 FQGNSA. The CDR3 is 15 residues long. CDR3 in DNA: TGTGCCAGCAGCCCAGACAGGGAAATTCGTGAGACCCAGTACTTC. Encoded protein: CASSPDREIRETQYF. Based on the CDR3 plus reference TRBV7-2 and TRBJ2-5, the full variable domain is GAGVSQSPSNKVTEKGKDVELRCDPISGHTALYWYRQSLGQGLEFLIYFQGNSAPDKSGLPSDRFSAERTGGSVSTLTIQRTQQEDSAVYLCASSPDREIRETQYFGPGTRLLVL.

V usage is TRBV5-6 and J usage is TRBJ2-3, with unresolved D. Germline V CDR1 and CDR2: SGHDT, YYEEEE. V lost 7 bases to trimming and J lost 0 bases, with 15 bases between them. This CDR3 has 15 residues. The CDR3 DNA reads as TGTGCCAGCCGCCCCCTGGGGAAAAGCACAGATACGCAGTATTTT. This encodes CASRPLGKSTDTQYF. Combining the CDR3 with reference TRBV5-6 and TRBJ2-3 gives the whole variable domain DAGVTQSPTHLIKTRGQQVTLRCSPKSGHDTVSWYQQALGQGPQFIFQYYEEEERQRGNFPDRFSGHQFPNYSSELNVNALLLGDSALYLCASRPLGKSTDTQYFGPGTRLTVL.

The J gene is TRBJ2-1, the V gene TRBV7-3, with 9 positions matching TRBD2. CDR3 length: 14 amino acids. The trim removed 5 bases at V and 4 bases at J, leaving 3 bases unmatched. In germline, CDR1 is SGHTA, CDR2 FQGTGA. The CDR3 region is CASSASGAYNEQFF. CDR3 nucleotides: TGTGCCAGCAGCGCTAGCGGGGCGTACAATGAGCAGTTCTTC.

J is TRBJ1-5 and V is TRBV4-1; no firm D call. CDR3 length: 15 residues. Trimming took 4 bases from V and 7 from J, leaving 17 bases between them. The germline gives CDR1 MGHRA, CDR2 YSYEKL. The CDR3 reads CASSPLAAVGQPQHF. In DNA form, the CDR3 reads TGCGCCAGCAGCCCCCTTGCGGCTGTAGGGCAGCCCCAGCATTTT.

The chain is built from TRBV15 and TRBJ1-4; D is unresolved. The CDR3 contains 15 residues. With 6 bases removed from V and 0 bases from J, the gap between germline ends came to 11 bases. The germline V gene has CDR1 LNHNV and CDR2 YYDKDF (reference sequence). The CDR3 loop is CATRPAGATNEKLFF. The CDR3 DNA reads TGTGCCACCAGACCGGCCGGGGCAACTAATGAAAAACTGTTTTTT.

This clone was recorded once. CDR3 bases: TGTGCCAGTAGTATAGTTGATGGGGAGCTGTTTTTT. Its translation is CASSIVDGELFF. The rearrangement uses TRBV19 and TRBJ2-2; the D is unclear. The V end was cut by 1 base, the J end by 8 bases, with 5 bases between. Germline assignment: CDR1 LNHDA and CDR2 SQIVND (reference sequence). The CDR3 totals 12 residues.

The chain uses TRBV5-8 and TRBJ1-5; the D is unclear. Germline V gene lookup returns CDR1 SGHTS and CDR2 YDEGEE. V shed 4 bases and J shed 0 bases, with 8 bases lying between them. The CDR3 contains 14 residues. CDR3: CASSTVGSNQPQHF. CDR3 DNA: TGTGCCAGCAGCACCGTTGGTAGCAATCAGCCCCAGCATTTT.

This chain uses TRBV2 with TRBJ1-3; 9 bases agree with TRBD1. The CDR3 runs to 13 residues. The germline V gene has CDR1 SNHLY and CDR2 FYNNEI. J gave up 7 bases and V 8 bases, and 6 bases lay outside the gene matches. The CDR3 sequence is CASGRDRENTIYF. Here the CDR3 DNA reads TGTGCCAGCGGAAGGGACAGGGAGAACACCATATATTTT.

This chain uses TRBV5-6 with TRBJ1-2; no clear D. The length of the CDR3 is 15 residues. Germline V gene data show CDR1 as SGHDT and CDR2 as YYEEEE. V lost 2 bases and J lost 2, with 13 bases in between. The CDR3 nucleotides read TGTGCCAGCAGCTTAACGGCCGGGCCCAACTATGGCTACACCTTC. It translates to CASSLTAGPNYGYTF.

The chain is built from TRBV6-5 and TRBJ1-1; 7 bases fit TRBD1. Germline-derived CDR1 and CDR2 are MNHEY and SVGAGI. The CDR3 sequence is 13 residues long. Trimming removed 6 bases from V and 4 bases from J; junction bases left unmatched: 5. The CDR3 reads CASSRQGGTEAFF. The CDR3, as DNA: TGTGCCAGCAGCCGACAGGGTGGCACTGAAGCTTTCTTT.

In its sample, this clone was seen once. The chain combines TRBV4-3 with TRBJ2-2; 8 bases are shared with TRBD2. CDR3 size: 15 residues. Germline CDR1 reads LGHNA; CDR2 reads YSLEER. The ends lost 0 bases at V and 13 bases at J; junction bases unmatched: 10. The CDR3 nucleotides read TGCGCCAGCAGCCAAGACCCGGGAGGGGTAGTGGCGCTGTTTTTT. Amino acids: CASSQDPGGVVALFF.

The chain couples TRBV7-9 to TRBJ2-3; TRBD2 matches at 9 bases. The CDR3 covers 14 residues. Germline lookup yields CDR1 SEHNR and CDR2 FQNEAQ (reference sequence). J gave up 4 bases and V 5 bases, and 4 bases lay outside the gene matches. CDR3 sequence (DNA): TGTGCCAGCAGCCCGACTAGCGGCCCAGATACGCAGTATTTT. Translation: CASSPTSGPDTQYF.

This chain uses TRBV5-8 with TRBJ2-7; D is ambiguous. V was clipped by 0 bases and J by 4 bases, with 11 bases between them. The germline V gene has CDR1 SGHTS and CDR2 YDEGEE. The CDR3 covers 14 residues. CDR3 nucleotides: TGTGCCAGCAGCTTGGCGTGGGTCGGGTACGAGCAGTACTTC. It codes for CASSLAWVGYEQYF.

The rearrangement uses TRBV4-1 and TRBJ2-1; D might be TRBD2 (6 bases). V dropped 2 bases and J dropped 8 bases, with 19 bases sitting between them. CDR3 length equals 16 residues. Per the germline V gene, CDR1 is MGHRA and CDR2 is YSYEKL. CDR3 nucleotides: TGCGCCAGCAGCCAACCCGGGGGAAAGCATCGGGATGAGCAGTTCTTC. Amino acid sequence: CASSQPGGKHRDEQFF.

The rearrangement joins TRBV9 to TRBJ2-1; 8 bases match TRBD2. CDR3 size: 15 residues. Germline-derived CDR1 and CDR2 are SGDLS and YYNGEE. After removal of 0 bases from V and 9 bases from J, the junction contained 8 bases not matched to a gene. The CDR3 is CASSVAGTSEGEQFF. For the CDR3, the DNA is TGTGCCAGCAGCGTAGCTGGGACTAGTGAGGGTGAGCAGTTCTTC. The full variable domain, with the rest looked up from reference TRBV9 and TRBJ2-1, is DSGVTQTPKHLITATGQRVTLRCSPRSGDLSVYWYQQSLDQGLQFLIQYYNGEERAKGNILERFSAQQFPDLHSELNLSSLELGDSALYFCASSVAGTSEGEQFFGPGTRLTVL.

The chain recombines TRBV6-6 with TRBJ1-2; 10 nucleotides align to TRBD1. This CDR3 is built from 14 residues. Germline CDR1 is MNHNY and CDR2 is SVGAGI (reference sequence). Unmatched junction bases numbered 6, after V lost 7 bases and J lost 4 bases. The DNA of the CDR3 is TGTGCCAGCACTCGGGGACAGGGGATCTATGGCTACACCTTC. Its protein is CASTRGQGIYGYTF.

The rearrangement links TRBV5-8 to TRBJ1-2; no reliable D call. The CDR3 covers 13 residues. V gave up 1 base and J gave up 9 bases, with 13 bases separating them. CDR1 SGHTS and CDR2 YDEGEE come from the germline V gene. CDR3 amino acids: CASSLSGPPSYTF. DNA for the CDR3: TGTGCCAGCAGCTTGAGCGGCCCACCGAGCTACACCTTC.

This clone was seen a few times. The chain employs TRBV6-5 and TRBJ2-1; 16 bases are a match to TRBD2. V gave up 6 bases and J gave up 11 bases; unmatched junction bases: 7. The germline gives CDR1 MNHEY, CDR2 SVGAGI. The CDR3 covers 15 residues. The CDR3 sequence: CASRDPGLAGGKQFF. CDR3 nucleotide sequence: TGTGCCAGCAGAGATCCGGGACTAGCGGGGGGGAAGCAGTTCTTC.

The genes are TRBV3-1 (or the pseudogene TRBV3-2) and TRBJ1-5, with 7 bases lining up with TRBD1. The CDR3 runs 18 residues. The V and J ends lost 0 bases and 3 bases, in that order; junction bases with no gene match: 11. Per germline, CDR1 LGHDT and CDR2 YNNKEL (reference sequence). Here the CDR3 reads CASSQDVEGARLNQPQHF. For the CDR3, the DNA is TGTGCCAGCAGCCAAGATGTAGAGGGGGCTAGACTCAATCAGCCCCAGCATTTT.

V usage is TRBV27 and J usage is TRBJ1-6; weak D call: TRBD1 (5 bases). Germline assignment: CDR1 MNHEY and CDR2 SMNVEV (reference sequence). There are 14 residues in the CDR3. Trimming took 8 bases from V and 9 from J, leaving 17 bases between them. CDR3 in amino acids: CASGQWGLSSPLHF. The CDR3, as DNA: TGTGCCAGCGGCCAGTGGGGCCTAAGTTCACCCCTCCACTTT.

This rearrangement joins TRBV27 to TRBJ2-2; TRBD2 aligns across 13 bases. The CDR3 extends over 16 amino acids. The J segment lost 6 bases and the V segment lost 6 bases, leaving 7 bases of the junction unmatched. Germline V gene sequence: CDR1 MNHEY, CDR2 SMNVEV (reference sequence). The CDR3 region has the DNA TGTGCCAGCAGGGGACTAGCGGGGTTGCACGCCGGGGAGCTGTTTTTT. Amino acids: CASRGLAGLHAGELFF.

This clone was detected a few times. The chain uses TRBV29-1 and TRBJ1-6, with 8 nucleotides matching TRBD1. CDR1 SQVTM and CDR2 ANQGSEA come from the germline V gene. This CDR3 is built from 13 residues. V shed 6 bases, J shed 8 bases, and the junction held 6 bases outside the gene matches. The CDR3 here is CSVPQGEHSPLHF. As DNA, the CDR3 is TGCAGCGTCCCACAGGGGGAGCATTCACCCCTCCACTTT. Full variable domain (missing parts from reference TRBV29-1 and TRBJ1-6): SAVISQKPSRDICQRGTSLTIQCQVDSQVTMMFWYRQQPGQSLTLIATANQGSEATYESGFVIDKFPISRPNLTFSTLTVSNMSPEDSSIYLCSVPQGEHSPLHFGNGTRLTVT.

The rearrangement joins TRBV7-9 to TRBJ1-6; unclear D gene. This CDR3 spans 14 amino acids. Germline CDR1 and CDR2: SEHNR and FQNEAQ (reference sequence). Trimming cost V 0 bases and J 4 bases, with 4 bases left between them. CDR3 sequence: CASSLALYNSPLHF. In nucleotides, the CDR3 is TGTGCCAGCAGCTTAGCATTATATAATTCACCCCTCCACTTT.